The clone carrying this T cell receptor beta chain showed up just a few times. The antigen remains undetermined. The source of the sample is a study of T cells in Graves' hyperthyroidism and ophthalmopathy. Across the whole study: Peripheral blood was secured at the point of initial diagnosis, before any treatment.

Uncontrolled infection, other autoimmune disease, pregnancy or lactation excluded patients. CDR1 is SGHVS and CDR2 is FQNEAQ in the germline V gene. This CDR3 is 14 amino acids long. Trimming took 4 bases from V and 6 from J, leaving 15 bases between them. Amplified TCR beta CDR3 regions came from RNA transcripts. HTBI primers drove first-round RT-PCR of the TCR CDR3. TCRdb called the multiplex PCR reads again in MiXCR, with one record for every CDR3 protein. The repertoire holds around 600,000 distinct CDR3 sequences, with 14% as singletons. Study-level points and caveats: A median roughly 6.6 months before onset, the model predicted ophthalmopathy.

The sequenced sample consisted of blood. This receptor was obtained from a woman aged 45 to 65 with Graves' ophthalmopathy. The chain joins TRBV7-8 to TRBJ1-2; perhaps TRBD1 as D (6 bases). For the CDR3, the DNA is TGTGCCAGCAGCTCCTACGGGGGCATCGATGGCTACACCTTC. Protein sequence: CASSSYGGIDGYTF.